The 25 T cell receptor beta chains reported below all come from one sample, sequenced in a study of post-analysis software for immune sequencing data. Unique molecular identifiers were built into the TCR beta cDNA libraries. In TCRdb, the PCR reads were re-called with MiXCR into one record per CDR3 protein. The sample shows about 430,000 distinct CDR3 sequences, approximately 39% of them seen only once. Their recognized antigens are unknown. The study, taken as a whole, reports: Comparison of patients with controls showed a handful of TRBV segments more frequent in patients, TRBV5-6, TRBV5-1 and TRBV20-1 among them.

Sequenced input: blood. Every receptor here comes from a girl aged 2 to 9 with multiple sclerosis.

Only a few counts were recorded for this clonotype. This chain links TRBV7-3 with TRBJ1-2, with D unresolved. Germline V gives CDR1 SGHTA, CDR2 FQGTGA. The V end lost 5 bases, the J end lost 8 bases, and 21 bases lay between the germline ends. The CDR3 totals 15 residues. The CDR3 is CASSAHEGLMEGYTF. CDR3 sequence (DNA): TGTGCCAGCAGCGCCCACGAGGGTTTAATGGAAGGCTACACCTTC.

Comment on this clonotype: One junction end does not reproduce the germline sequence, and a read error may be involved. This chain uses TRBV20-1 with TRBJ1-6; D call uncertain. The germline CDR1 and CDR2 sequences are DFQATT and SNEGSKA (reference sequence). The CDR3 totals 14 residues. CDR3 coding DNA: TGCAGTGCTAGAGTTAGCTCCTATAATTCACCCCCCCACTTT. Protein product: CSARVSSYNSPPHF.

This clonotype was observed many times. A read error may produce the germline difference seen at one junction end. The chain combines TRBV5-1 with TRBJ2-7; D gene ambiguous. The length of the CDR3 is 13 residues. Looked up from germline, CDR1 is SGHRS and CDR2 is YFSETQ. CDR3 protein: CASSLDASYEQYF. The DNA of the CDR3 is TGTGCCAGCAGTTTAGACGCGTCCTACGAGCAGTACTTC.

This chain links TRBV10-1 with TRBJ2-3; weak D call: TRBD1 (5 bases). This CDR3 comprises 15 residues. CDR1 and CDR2 (germline): WNHNN, SYGVQD (reference sequence). Trimming left V 0 bases short and J 2 bases short, with 9 bases between. The CDR3 DNA is TGCGCCAGCAGTGAGTCGGGGCTAATCACAGATACGCAGTATTTT. It is translated as CASSESGLITDTQYF.

This clonotype showed up just a few times. The J gene is TRBJ2-7, the V gene TRBV5-1; D may correspond to TRBD1 or TRBD2 (5 bases each). The CDR3 has 19 amino acids. The V and J ends lost 4 bases and 4 bases respectively, with 30 bases between them. Germline-derived CDR1 and CDR2 are SGHRS and YFSETQ. The CDR3 DNA follows: TGCGCCAGCAGCACGGGACCGGGACCCTTTAAGGCCGCGGCTTACGAGCAGTACTTC. It is translated as CASSTGPGPFKAAAYEQYF.

In this sample, this clonotype turned up a few times. The chain recombines TRBV5-1 with TRBJ2-5; D not resolved. Germline lookup yields CDR1 SGHRS and CDR2 YFSETQ. The CDR3 length is 15 residues. The V end was cut by 2 bases, the J end by 11 bases, with 22 bases between. This chain's CDR3 is CASSFGSSELSEQYF. CDR3 DNA: TGCGCCAGCAGCTTTGGTAGTAGTGAACTGTCTGAGCAGTACTTC.

This clonotype was counted between two and nine times. The V and J genes are TRBV6-5 and TRBJ2-5, with D unclear. The length of the CDR3 is 14 residues. Deletions cut 0 bases from V and 1 base from J, with 6 bases between. CDR1 is MNHEY and CDR2 is SVGAGI in the germline V gene. This chain's CDR3 is CASSYSWVQETQYF. The CDR3 DNA follows: TGTGCCAGCAGTTACTCGTGGGTCCAAGAGACCCAGTACTTC.

The CDR3: CSAREQGAQYNEQFF. Here the CDR3 DNA reads TGCAGTGCTAGAGAACAGGGGGCCCAATACAATGAGCAGTTCTTC. The V gene is TRBV20-1, the J gene TRBJ2-1; TRBD1 aligns across 9 bases. CDR1 and CDR2 from the germline V gene are DFQATT and SNEGSKA (reference sequence). J gave up 4 bases and V 0 bases, and 4 bases lay outside the gene matches. The length of the CDR3 is 15 residues.

The CDR3 region has the DNA TGCAGCGTTGTCTGGGGACAGGGCCCAGATACGCAGTATTTT. Amino acid sequence: CSVVWGQGPDTQYF. The rearrangement uses TRBV29-1 and TRBJ2-3; 9 bases map to TRBD1. V was pared by 4 bases and J by 4 bases, with 6 bases of the junction left unmatched. CDR1 is SQVTM and CDR2 is ANQGSEA in the germline V gene. This CDR3 region has 14 residues.

The rearrangement joins TRBV6-2 or TRBV6-3 to TRBJ1-5; tentatively, D is TRBD1 (6 bases). The CDR3 totals 13 residues. CDR1 and CDR2 (germline): MNHEY, SVGEGT. Trimming stripped 6 bases from V and 7 bases from J, with 13 bases between. The CDR3 DNA sequence: TGTGCCAGCAGACAGGGAAGGGGCCAGCCCCAGCATTTT. Translated, it gives CASRQGRGQPQHF.

This clonotype appeared a few times. The rearrangement links TRBV4-1 to TRBJ1-4; D is unresolved. The CDR3 length is 15 residues. Germline-derived CDR1 and CDR2 are MGHRA and YSYEKL. V lost 4 bases and J 4 bases, leaving 13 bases between the germline ends. The CDR3 protein is CASSLLPGDNEKLFF. In DNA form, the CDR3 reads TGCGCCAGCAGCCTCCTGCCGGGAGATAATGAAAAACTGTTTTTT.

This chain links TRBV28 with TRBJ2-5; TRBD2 is a possible D gene (5 bases). CDR3 length: 12 amino acids. V dropped 5 bases and J dropped 5 bases, with 9 bases sitting between them. The germline V gene has CDR1 MDHEN and CDR2 SYDVKM. The DNA of the CDR3 is TGTGCCAGCAGTCGCAGGAGGGAGACCCAGTACTTC. This translates into CASSRRRETQYF.

A few counts support this clonotype. One junction end does not reproduce the germline sequence, and a read error may be involved. This chain joins TRBV9 and TRBJ2-3; possible D gene TRBD2, 6 bases. Germline V gives CDR1 SGDLS, CDR2 YYNGEE. CDR3 length: 15 residues. The CDR3 loop reads CTSRRRLGGTDTQYF. The DNA for the CDR3 is TGTACCAGCAGACGCCGACTAGGGGGCACAGATACGCAGTATTTT. Filled out from reference TRBV9 and TRBJ2-3, the complete variable domain reads DSGVTQTPKHLITATGQRVTLRCSPRSGDLSVYWYQQSLDQGLQFLIQYYNGEERAKGNILERFSAQQFPDLHSELNLSSLELGDSALYFCTSRRRLGGTDTQYFGPGTRLTVL.

The chain is built from TRBV3-1 and TRBJ2-7, with 7 bases identical to TRBD1. This CDR3 spans 16 amino acids. V was clipped by 4 bases and J by 3 bases; unmatched bases: 12. Germline CDR1 LGHDT, CDR2 YNNKEL (reference sequence). Here the CDR3 DNA reads TGTGCCAGCAGCCTATACCGACAGGGAAAAGTCTACGAGCAGTACTTC. Its protein is CASSLYRQGKVYEQYF.

The V call is TRBV4-3, the J call TRBJ2-3; D not certain. The CDR3 has 16 residues. V was trimmed by 4 bases and J by 0 bases, leaving 14 bases between them. Germline V gene sequence: CDR1 LGHNA, CDR2 YSLEER. The DNA of the CDR3 is TGCGCCAGCAGCCTCGGCCTTGGGATTAGCACAGATACGCAGTATTTT. It translates to CASSLGLGISTDTQYF.

The chain has TRBV7-2 and TRBJ1-1; the D gene is possibly TRBD1 (6 bases). The CDR3 consists of 16 residues. Germline V gene sequence: CDR1 SGHTA, CDR2 FQGNSA. Deletions cut 1 base from V and 11 bases from J, with 23 bases between. The CDR3 loop is CASSLEGLGAGVGAFF. CDR3 bases: TGTGCCAGCAGCTTAGAAGGTTTGGGGGCCGGAGTGGGGGCTTTCTTT. Using reference TRBV7-2 and TRBJ1-1 for the parts outside the CDR3, the full variable domain is GAGVSQSPSNKVTEKGKDVELRCDPISGHTALYWYRQSLGQGLEFLIYFQGNSAPDKSGLPSDRFSAERTGGSVSTLTIQRTQQEDSAVYLCASSLEGLGAGVGAFFGQGTRLTVV.

This clonotype was seen just once. The V call is TRBV5-6, the J call TRBJ2-6; 8 bases align to TRBD1. V was pared by 3 bases and J by 0 bases, with 5 bases of the junction left unmatched. The CDR3 runs 17 residues. Germline V gene sequence: CDR1 SGHDT, CDR2 YYEEEE. The DNA for the CDR3 is TGTGCCAGCAGCTCCGGGACAGGAGACTCTGGGGCCAACGTCCTGACTTTC. Its translation: CASSSGTGDSGANVLTF.

This sequence joins TRBV3-1 and TRBJ2-3; the match to TRBD1 covers 7 bases. This CDR3 region has 16 residues. Germline V gene sequence: CDR1 LGHDT, CDR2 YNNKEL (reference sequence). The trim removed 0 bases at V and 1 base at J, leaving 4 bases unmatched. The CDR3 nucleotides are TGTGCCAGCAGCCAAGAGGTGGGGACAGGCACAGATACGCAGTATTTT. Translation gives CASSQEVGTGTDTQYF.

This clonotype appeared once. The junction differs from germline at one of its ends, possibly a read error. The chain joins TRBV5-1 to TRBJ2-3; 9 bases map to TRBD2. Germline V CDR1 and CDR2: SGHRS, YFSETQ. There are 18 residues in the CDR3. CDR3 bases: TGCGCCAGCAGCTTGTTTTCTAGCGGGGACCCACGCACAAATACGCAGTATTTT. Translated, it gives CASSLFSSGDPRTNTQYF.

This clonotype came up a few times. J is TRBJ2-6 and V is TRBV20-1; D remains unclear. The CDR3 totals 17 residues. CDR1 and CDR2 from the germline V gene are DFQATT and SNEGSKA (reference sequence). V lost 2 bases and J 2 bases, leaving 16 bases between the germline ends. CDR3 region: CSARSITEPTGANVLTF. CDR3 DNA sequence: TGCAGTGCTAGATCGATCACAGAGCCCACTGGGGCCAACGTCCTGACTTTC.

The chain has TRBV20-1 and TRBJ2-5, with 7 bases lining up with TRBD2. CDR1 and CDR2 from the germline V gene are DFQATT and SNEGSKA (reference sequence). The junction had 15 bases not matched to a gene; V was cut back by 3 bases and J by 11 bases. This CDR3 region has 14 residues. CDR3 protein: CSASQLGLGNGQYF. CDR3 bases: TGCAGTGCTAGTCAACTAGGACTAGGTAACGGGCAGTACTTC.

This clonotype appeared a few times. The rearrangement uses TRBV20-1 and TRBJ1-2; no clear D. Per the germline V gene, CDR1 is DFQATT and CDR2 is SNEGSKA (reference sequence). This CDR3 region has 13 residues. V was shortened by 0 bases and J by 5 bases, with 10 bases between the two germline ends. The CDR3 region is CSARDLLQYGYTF. The CDR3 nucleotides read TGCAGTGCTAGAGATCTCCTACAATATGGCTACACCTTC.

The CDR3 nucleotides read TGTGCCATCAGTGACGGGACTACCACCTACAATGAGCAGTTCTTC. This sequence encodes CAISDGTTTYNEQFF. This chain joins TRBV10-3 and TRBJ2-1, with 7 bases aligning to TRBD2. Germline trimming cut 3 bases from V and 2 bases from J; bases unmatched to any gene: 4. CDR1 and CDR2 from the germline V gene are ENHRY and SYGVKD. This CDR3 contains 15 residues.

The rearrangement uses TRBV18 and TRBJ2-1; 14 bases match TRBD2. The CDR3 totals 18 residues. V lost 3 bases, J lost 6 bases, and 10 bases stayed unmatched. CDR1 and CDR2 (germline): KGHSH, LQKENI. CDR3 nucleotide sequence: TGTGCCAGCTCACCTTACCAACCGGGACTAGCGGGAGCCAATGAGCAGTTCTTC. Translation: CASSPYQPGLAGANEQFF. The complete variable domain, with remaining parts taken from reference TRBV18 and TRBJ2-1, reads NAGVMQNPRHLVRRRGQEARLRCSPMKGHSHVYWYRQLPEEGLKFMVYLQKENIIDESGMPKERFSAEFPKEGPSILRIQQVVRGDSAAYFCASSPYQPGLAGANEQFFGPGTRLTVL.

This clonotype was found a few times. The J gene is TRBJ2-5, the V gene TRBV7-9; weak D call: TRBD2 (5 bases). The CDR3 length is 18 residues. The V gene's germline CDR1 is SEHNR and CDR2 FQNEAQ (reference sequence). V was clipped by 1 base and J by 0 bases, with 18 bases between them. CDR3: CASSLGLRAARDQETQYF. In DNA form, the CDR3 reads TGTGCCAGCAGCTTAGGGCTGCGGGCAGCTCGTGACCAAGAGACCCAGTACTTC.